This TCR beta chain was sequenced during a study of post-analysis software for immune sequencing data. About this clonotype itself: The target antigen is unknown.

TCR beta cDNA libraries had unique molecular identifiers. A single record per CDR3 protein comes from TCRdb applying MiXCR to the PCR reads. This table holds a few hundred thousand distinct CDR3 sequences, around 40% found once. Whole-study results and caveats: F measure grouped same-batch samples tightly together. TRBV segments more frequent in patients than in controls numbered several and included TRBV5-6, TRBV5-1 and TRBV20-1. Those with multiple sclerosis, the patient group, showed significantly lower normalized Chao1 diversity than controls.

There are 14 residues in the CDR3. CDR1 is DFQATT and CDR2 is SNEGSKA in the germline V gene (reference sequence). The V gene lost 0 bases and the J gene lost 2 bases, with 11 bases spanning the gap. The sequence came from a girl aged 5 to 17 with multiple sclerosis. J is TRBJ2-7 and V is TRBV20-1; D unclear. The specimen sequenced was blood. CDR3 loop: CSARELAGTYEQYF. In DNA form, the CDR3 reads TGCAGTGCTAGAGAGCTGGCAGGAACCTACGAGCAGTACTTC.